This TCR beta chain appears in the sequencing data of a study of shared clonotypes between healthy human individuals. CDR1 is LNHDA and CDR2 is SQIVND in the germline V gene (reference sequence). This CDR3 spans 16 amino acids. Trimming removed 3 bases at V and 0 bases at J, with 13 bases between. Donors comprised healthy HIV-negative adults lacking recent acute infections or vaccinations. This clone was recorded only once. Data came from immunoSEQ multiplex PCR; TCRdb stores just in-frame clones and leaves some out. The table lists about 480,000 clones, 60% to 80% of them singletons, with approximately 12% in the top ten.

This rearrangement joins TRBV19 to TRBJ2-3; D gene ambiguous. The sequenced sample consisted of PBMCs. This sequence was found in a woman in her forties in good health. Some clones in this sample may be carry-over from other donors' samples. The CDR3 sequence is CASSMALEPSTDTQYF. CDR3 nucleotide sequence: TGTGCCAGTAGTATGGCACTGGAGCCTAGCACAGATACGCAGTATTTT.